A single sample is the source of the 30 T cell receptor beta chains below, sequenced in a study of T cells in Graves' hyperthyroidism and ophthalmopathy. TCR beta CDR3 regions were amplified from RNA transcripts. First-round RT-PCR with HTBI primers amplified the TCR CDR3 region. TCRdb used MiXCR to reprocess the multiplex PCR reads, holding one entry per CDR3 protein. The sample gives hundreds of thousands of distinct CDR3 sequences, 14% of which show up once; roughly a tenth is in the top ten. The sample taken for sequencing was blood. Source of these receptors: a woman under 30 with Graves' hyperthyroidism.

This clonotype came up a few times. The chain is built from TRBV11-3 and TRBJ1-1; D may be TRBD1 (5 bases). Between the trimmed V and J ends, which lost 10 bases and 8 bases, there was a span of 17 bases. CDR3 length equals 12 residues. Germline values: CDR1 SGHNT, CDR2 YENEEA. The CDR3 DNA sequence: TGTGCCACTCGCGAGGGGAACCGAGAAGCTTTCTTT. As protein: CATREGNREAFF.

The rearrangement joins TRBV2 to TRBJ2-5; 11 bases match TRBD2. The CDR3 spans 16 residues. The V gene's germline CDR1 is SNHLY and CDR2 FYNNEI. Losses at the gene ends were 3 bases for V and 4 bases for J; bases not matched to a gene: 7. CDR3 sequence reads: CASSDGLAGGIETQYF. CDR3 nucleotides: TGTGCCAGCAGTGATGGGCTAGCGGGAGGAATAGAGACCCAGTACTTC.

There are a few counts of this clonotype. The chain joins TRBV9 to TRBJ1-5; the D gene is possibly TRBD1 (5 bases). V lost 2 bases and J lost 7, with 16 bases in between. The CDR3 is 15 amino acids. CDR1 and CDR2 (germline): SGDLS, YYNGEE. As DNA, the CDR3 is TGTGCCAGCAGCGTTAATTGGCAGGGCGAACAGCCCCAGCATTTT. This codes for CASSVNWQGEQPQHF.

The chain has TRBV7-2 and TRBJ2-4, with TRBD1 matching 9 bases. The J segment lost 1 base and the V segment lost 5 bases, leaving 6 bases of the junction unmatched. Looked up from germline, CDR1 is SGHTA and CDR2 is FQGNSA. The CDR3 is 16 residues long. The CDR3 here is CASSPGQGRAKNIQYF. The CDR3 DNA reads TGTGCCAGCAGCCCAGGACAGGGGCGGGCCAAAAACATTCAGTACTTC.

This clonotype was counted ten times or more. J is TRBJ2-7 and V is TRBV12-3 or TRBV12-4; 9 nucleotides agree with TRBD1. This CDR3 region has 15 residues. The J segment lost 3 bases and the V segment lost 3 bases, leaving 6 bases of the junction unmatched. CDR3: CASSFSDRGGYEQYF. The CDR3 nucleotides read TGTGCCAGCAGTTTCTCTGACAGGGGGGGCTACGAGCAGTACTTC.

This chain uses TRBV12-3 or TRBV12-4 with TRBJ2-1, with 8 nucleotides matching TRBD2. The CDR3 length is 15 residues. Trimming took 4 bases from V and 8 from J; bases not matched to a gene: 10. The CDR3 region has the DNA TGTGCCAGCAGTTCGCTAAGCGGGAGAATCGATGAGCAGTTCTTC. Protein: CASSSLSGRIDEQFF.

The J gene is TRBJ2-2, the V gene TRBV20-1, with 13 positions matching TRBD2. CDR1 and CDR2 (germline): DFQATT, SNEGSKA (reference sequence). V was pared by 6 bases and J by 6 bases, with 4 bases of the junction left unmatched. This CDR3 is built from 14 residues. CDR3 amino acids: CSAETSGRSGELFF. CDR3 DNA sequence: TGCAGTGCCGAGACTAGCGGGAGGTCCGGGGAGCTGTTTTTT.

This clonotype was seen a few times. The J gene is TRBJ2-6, the V gene TRBV12-3 or TRBV12-4; TRBD2 matches at 8 bases. V shed 2 bases and J 2 bases; nucleotides not matched to a gene: 5. The CDR3 runs to 17 residues. This chain's CDR3 is CASSLSGSGAGANVLTF. The CDR3, as DNA: TGTGCCAGCAGTTTAAGCGGGAGCGGAGCTGGGGCCAACGTCCTGACTTTC.

The sample holds many counts of this clonotype. The chain couples TRBV12-3 or TRBV12-4 to TRBJ2-7, with 8 bases aligning to TRBD1. The V segment lost 4 bases and the J segment 3 bases; nucleotides outside the gene matches: 5. This CDR3 has 14 residues. CDR3 protein: CASSSGTGVYEQYF. Written as DNA, the CDR3 is TGTGCCAGCAGTTCCGGGACAGGCGTCTACGAGCAGTACTTC.

This clonotype was seen at least ten times. This chain links TRBV7-9 with TRBJ1-1; no firm D call. The ends were cut back, 1 base at V and 2 bases at J, with 11 bases in the middle. Germline assignment: CDR1 SEHNR and CDR2 FQNEAQ (reference sequence). The CDR3 spans 15 residues. This CDR3 is CASSLEGTINTEAFF. The CDR3 DNA sequence: TGTGCCAGCAGCTTAGAGGGCACCATTAACACTGAAGCTTTCTTT.

This clonotype appeared many times. The chain is built from TRBV28 and TRBJ2-5; TRBD2 is a possible D gene (6 bases). The CDR3 runs to 16 residues. CDR1 is MDHEN and CDR2 is SYDVKM in the germline V gene. With 3 bases removed from V and 0 bases from J, the gap between germline ends came to 14 bases. The DNA for the CDR3 is TGTGCCAGCAGTTTGTTGGTTGGGGGGTACCAAGAGACCCAGTACTTC. It translates to CASSLLVGGYQETQYF.

This clonotype was seen a few times. This chain uses TRBV7-8 with TRBJ2-3, with 7 bases lining up with TRBD1. V was pared by 2 bases and J by 4 bases, with 15 bases of the junction left unmatched. Germline CDR1 SGHVS, CDR2 FQNEAQ. The CDR3 length is 18 residues. Here the CDR3 reads CASSLPGRGHTRPDTQYF. CDR3 nucleotides: TGTGCCAGCAGCTTACCGGGAAGGGGGCACACTCGCCCAGATACGCAGTATTTT.

The chain recombines TRBV19 with TRBJ2-7; D unclear. The J call may be faulty, since TRBJ2-1 better matches the DNA end. The germline gives CDR1 LNHDA, CDR2 SQIVND (reference sequence). The CDR3 totals 15 residues. CDR3 bases: TGTGCCAGTAGTATAGGGACGGGTAGCTCCTACGAGCAGTTCTTC. Translating it yields CASSIGTGSSYEQFF.

The table lists this clonotype with many counts. This chain connects TRBV11-1 to TRBJ2-2; TRBD2 agrees at 13 bases. This CDR3 contains 15 residues. J lost 6 bases, V lost 3 bases, and 1 base had no gene match. Germline-derived CDR1 and CDR2 are SGHAT and FQDESV (reference sequence). The CDR3 DNA sequence: TGTGCCAGCAGCTTCGGACTAGCGGGAGCCGGGGAGCTGTTTTTT. Protein product: CASSFGLAGAGELFF.

V is TRBV18 and J is TRBJ2-6; possible D gene TRBD1, 6 bases. V shed 6 bases and J shed 0 bases, with 21 bases lying between them. The CDR3 consists of 19 residues. Germline V gives CDR1 KGHSH, CDR2 LQKENI. CDR3 in amino acids: CASSRDIGLISSGANVLTF. The CDR3 DNA reads as TGTGCCAGCTCCAGGGACATTGGGTTGATAAGCTCTGGGGCCAACGTCCTGACTTTC.

The V and J genes are TRBV9 and TRBJ2-3; the match to TRBD2 covers 7 bases. V was pared by 4 bases and J by 4 bases, with 3 bases of the junction left unmatched. The germline V gene encodes CDR1 SGDLS and CDR2 YYNGEE. The length of the CDR3 is 13 residues. Here the CDR3 DNA reads TGTGCCAGCAGCCACGGGGGGTCAGATACGCAGTATTTT. This sequence encodes CASSHGGSDTQYF.

This clonotype was picked up many times. This chain connects TRBV27 to TRBJ2-3; 8 bases agree with TRBD2. The CDR3 consists of 15 residues. Germline V gene sequence: CDR1 MNHEY, CDR2 SMNVEV (reference sequence). Trimming at V came to 7 bases and at J to 4 bases, leaving 10 bases not matched to a gene. CDR3 sequence reads: CASNWAGRASDTQYF. DNA for the CDR3: TGTGCCAGCAACTGGGCCGGGAGGGCATCAGATACGCAGTATTTT.

This clonotype was seen ten or more times. The chain links TRBV18 to TRBJ2-1; 16 bases fit TRBD2. Germline CDR1 and CDR2: KGHSH and LQKENI. J lost 9 bases, V lost 0 bases, and 5 bases had no gene match. The length of the CDR3 is 17 residues. CDR3 nucleotide sequence: TGTGCCAGCTCACCACCGGGACTAGCGGGAGGGCCCGGTGAGCAGTTCTTC. Translation: CASSPPGLAGGPGEQFF.

This clonotype was found once. The J gene is TRBJ1-3, the V gene TRBV5-5; tentative D call: TRBD1 (5 bases). The CDR3 contains 18 residues. The germline V gene has CDR1 SGHKS and CDR2 YYEKEE (reference sequence). The V and J ends lost 0 bases and 0 bases respectively, with 16 bases between them. In DNA, the CDR3 is TGTGCCAGCAGCTTGGTGGTACAGGCCGACGGCTCTGGAAACACCATATATTTT. It specifies CASSLVVQADGSGNTIYF.

This clonotype came up many times. The CDR3 nucleotides read TGCAGCGTTCGGCGGGAGAGGTTAGTCTACAATGAGCAGTTCTTC. Its translation is CSVRRERLVYNEQFF. This rearrangement joins TRBV29-1 to TRBJ2-1, with 7 bases that match TRBD2. Germline V gives CDR1 SQVTM, CDR2 ANQGSEA. Trimming took 5 bases from V and 3 from J; bases not matched to a gene: 10. The CDR3 loop spans 15 amino acids.

The J gene is TRBJ2-5, the V gene TRBV10-1; D is unclear. The CDR3 sequence is 14 residues long. Deletions cut 6 bases from V and 4 bases from J, with 15 bases between. Germline CDR1 WNHNN, CDR2 SYGVQD (reference sequence). Written as DNA, the CDR3 is TGCGCCAGCAGCGCCGGGCCTTCGAGAGAGACCCAGTACTTC. This encodes CASSAGPSRETQYF.

This clonotype was seen ten or more times. The chain carries TRBV7-9 and TRBJ2-5; D possibly corresponds to TRBD1 (6 bases). The CDR3 contains 15 residues. Trimming took 1 base from V and 2 from J, leaving 11 bases between them. Germline V gene lookup returns CDR1 SEHNR and CDR2 FQNEAQ (reference sequence). CDR3: CASSLVGAQQETQYF. The DNA for the CDR3 is TGTGCCAGCAGCTTAGTGGGGGCTCAACAAGAGACCCAGTACTTC.

The sample holds many counts of this clonotype. The rearrangement uses TRBV6-1 and TRBJ2-5; 7 positions agree with TRBD1. V lost 5 bases to trimming and J lost 5 bases; unmatched junction nucleotides: 11. CDR3 length: 15 residues. The V gene's germline CDR1 is MNHNS and CDR2 SASEGT. CDR3 sequence: CASSTHRGGLETQYF. CDR3 DNA: TGTGCCAGCAGTACTCACAGGGGTGGATTGGAGACCCAGTACTTC.

This clonotype was detected many times. This chain joins TRBV28 and TRBJ2-7, with 12 nucleotides matching TRBD2. J gave up 0 bases and V 3 bases, and 21 bases lay outside the gene matches. Germline CDR1 is MDHEN and CDR2 is SYDVKM. This CDR3 region has 22 residues. The CDR3 region has the DNA TGTGCCAGCAGTTTTCGCCCATCCCCCATTACTAGCGGGAGGACAAGCTCCTACGAGCAGTACTTC. Protein sequence: CASSFRPSPITSGRTSSYEQYF.

Many counts were recorded for this clonotype. The chain is built from TRBV6-6 and TRBJ2-7, with 9 bases that match TRBD2. The CDR3 is made up of 15 amino acids. The V and J ends lost 2 bases and 4 bases, in that order; junction bases with no gene match: 6. The germline CDR1 and CDR2 sequences are MNHNY and SVGAGI (reference sequence). CDR3 sequence (DNA): TGTGCCAGCAGTTACAGGCGGGGGGGGGTATACGAGCAGTACTTC. Translated: CASSYRRGGVYEQYF.

The chain recombines TRBV9 with TRBJ2-1; D is ambiguous. Germline loops: CDR1 SGDLS, CDR2 YYNGEE. Trimming took off 1 base at V and 2 bases at J, with 10 bases between the two ends. The CDR3 spans 15 residues. CDR3 sequence reads: CASSVIETPYNEQFF. The CDR3, as DNA: TGTGCCAGCAGCGTAATCGAGACTCCCTACAATGAGCAGTTCTTC. The whole variable domain, remainder taken from reference TRBV9 and TRBJ2-1, is DSGVTQTPKHLITATGQRVTLRCSPRSGDLSVYWYQQSLDQGLQFLIQYYNGEERAKGNILERFSAQQFPDLHSELNLSSLELGDSALYFCASSVIETPYNEQFFGPGTRLTVL.

This clonotype appeared many times. The rearrangement joins TRBV2 to TRBJ2-3; D is uncertain. The CDR3 length is 13 residues. Germline assignment: CDR1 SNHLY and CDR2 FYNNEI. The ends were cut back, 7 bases at V and 1 base at J, with 9 bases in the middle. DNA of the CDR3: TGTGCCAGCAAGGGCGTTGGCACAGATACGCAGTATTTT. It codes for CASKGVGTDTQYF.

This clonotype was detected only a few times. This chain uses TRBV3-1 with TRBJ2-4, with TRBD2 matching over 15 bases. After removal of 1 base from V and 12 bases from J, the junction contained 7 bases not matched to a gene. The germline V gene encodes CDR1 LGHDT and CDR2 YNNKEL (reference sequence). This CDR3 comprises 16 residues. CDR3 nucleotide sequence: TGTGCCAGCAGCCAAGCTGGACTAGCGGGAGGGGGAAGTCAGTACTTC. Its translation is CASSQAGLAGGGSQYF.

This clonotype was picked up many times. J is TRBJ1-1 and V is TRBV30, with D possibly TRBD1 on 5 matching bases. V lost 5 bases, J lost 1 base, and 8 bases lay in between. The CDR3 spans 12 residues. The germline V gene has CDR1 GTSNPN and CDR2 SVGIG (reference sequence). CDR3: CAWGAENTEAFF. The CDR3 nucleotides are TGTGCCTGGGGGGCGGAGAACACTGAAGCTTTCTTT.

The chain is built from TRBV6-6 and TRBJ2-6, with D possibly TRBD2 on 5 matching bases. Germline V gene lookup returns CDR1 MNHNY and CDR2 SVGAGI (reference sequence). Trimming took off 0 bases at V and 0 bases at J, with 12 bases between the two ends. CDR3 length: 18 amino acids. The CDR3 DNA reads TGTGCCAGCAGTTACTCGACTACGGCCACCTCTGGGGCCAACGTCCTGACTTTC. Amino acid sequence: CASSYSTTATSGANVLTF.